The entry that follows covers one TCR beta chain sequence. The target antigen is unknown. Germline V gives CDR1 SGHRS, CDR2 YFSETQ. The CDR3 is 15 residues long. Trimming removed 6 bases at V and 0 bases at J, with 16 bases between. The source of the sample is a study of OX40 agonist ivuxolimab in advanced cancers. Overall study context: Three patients, one with hepatocellular carcinoma and two with cutaneous melanoma, responded partially.

Overall study results and limits: Expanded clones were, on average, more numerous among CD8+ T cells than CD4+. Circulating CD4+ and CD8+ T cells showed clonal expansion by week 6 at 0.1 to 3.0 mg/kg.

The study sampled blood at baseline, cycle 4 day 1, and cycle 7 day 1. Repertoires were generated with immunoSEQ multiplex PCR, while TCRdb's copy carries only in-frame clones and drops some. The table records tens of thousands of clones, roughly 80% of them present only once. V is TRBV5-1 and J is TRBJ2-7, with D possibly being TRBD1 (6 bases). This TCR derives from an adult with an advanced solid tumor such as melanoma, head and neck, liver or kidney cancer. The specimen was CD4+ or CD8+ T cells sorted from blood, collected in a trial of the OX40 agonist ivuxolimab. The chain's CDR3 is CASKQGRRSSYEQYF. The CDR3 bases are TGCGCCAGCAAGCAGGGGCGAAGGAGCTCCTACGAGCAGTACTTC.